Detailed here is one T cell receptor beta chain. The antigen is not known. This sample was taken from a study of Tregs in tolerant kidney transplant recipients. Study details: Recipients received nonmyeloablative bone marrow transplants from related graft donors, with transient mixed chimerism.

Whole-study results and caveats: Few patients were studied, so findings need validation in larger groups. Expanding Tregs on activated donor B cells appeared to best identify donor-specific TCRbeta clones.

Unstimulated regulatory T cells (CD4+CD25+CD127-), CD4+CD25- non-regulatory cells, CD4 and CD8 cells were FACS-sorted from thawed PBMCs. Data came from immunoSEQ multiplex PCR; TCRdb stores just in-frame clones and leaves some out. Here the sample spans roughly 66,000 clones, 92% being singletons. This clonotype originated in a human donor who received a combined kidney and bone marrow transplant. The sequences come from CD8+ T cells from blood, collected before the transplant.

For the CDR3, the DNA is TGCGCCAGCAGCCAAAAGCTAGGTTTTCAAACAGATACGCAGTATTTT. Its translation: CASSQKLGFQTDTQYF. The chain couples TRBV4-3 to TRBJ2-3; D uncertain. The CDR3 consists of 16 residues. V gave up 2 bases and J gave up 3 bases, with 15 bases separating them. Germline loops: CDR1 LGHNA, CDR2 YSLEER.